This T cell receptor beta chain appears in the sequencing data of a study of CD8 T cells in Susac syndrome. Roughly 0.45 to 1 ug RNA was reverse transcribed with random hexamers. The CDR3 of TCR beta was amplified by immunoSEQ multiplex PCR across 54 Vbeta and 13 Jbeta. From the immunoSEQ multiplex PCR reads, TCRdb called clonotypes with MiXCR, one entry per CDR3 protein. The sample carries about 300,000 distinct CDR3 sequences, roughly 94% recorded once. The authors carried out high-throughput sequencing of TCR beta. They applied it to CD8+ and CD4+ T cells obtained from blood. The study used treatment-naive patients who had stable or active relapsing-remitting disease as multiple sclerosis controls. This receptor was identified in a human donor with multiple sclerosis. What was sequenced was CD4+ T cells from PBMCs.

This CDR3 reads CASSKTSGGTSYEQYF. The CDR3 region has the DNA TGTGCCAGCAGCAAGACTAGCGGGGGCACCTCCTACGAGCAGTACTTC. The chain links TRBV7-9 to TRBJ2-7; 12 bases line up with TRBD2. This CDR3 has 16 residues. The germline gives CDR1 SEHNR, CDR2 FQNEAQ (reference sequence). V gave up 5 bases and J gave up 0 bases; unmatched junction bases: 5.